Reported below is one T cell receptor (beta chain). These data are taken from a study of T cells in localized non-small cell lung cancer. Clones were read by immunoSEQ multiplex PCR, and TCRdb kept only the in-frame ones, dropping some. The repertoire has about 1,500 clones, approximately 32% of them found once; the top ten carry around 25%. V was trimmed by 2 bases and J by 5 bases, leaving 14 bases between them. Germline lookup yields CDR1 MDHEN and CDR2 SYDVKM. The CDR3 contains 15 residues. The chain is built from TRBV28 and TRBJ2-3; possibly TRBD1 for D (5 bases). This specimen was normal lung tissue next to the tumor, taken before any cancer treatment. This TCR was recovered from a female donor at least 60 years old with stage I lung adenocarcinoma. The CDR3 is CASSLGADRRDTQYF. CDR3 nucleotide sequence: TGTGCCAGCAGTTTAGGGGCTGATAGAAGAGATACGCAGTATTTT.